This T cell receptor beta chain was captured in a study of cytomegalovirus exposure and HLA in healthy donors. Turning to the study itself: A prior study identified some 100 million unique TCR beta sequences from 200 million or so T cells. Within an early data release were 85 million or so unique TCRs drawn from HLA-typed donors.

When sampled, the donors appeared nominally healthy, though they likely had unrecorded immune exposures. The PCR had 60 Vbeta and 13 Jbeta primers. Profiled with immunoSEQ multiplex PCR; TCRdb holds only in-frame clones, not every one. Of fewer than 200,000 clones listed, 71% are singletons. This CDR3 spans 15 amino acids. Deletions cut 4 bases from V and 2 bases from J, with 15 bases between. CDR1 is SGHTA, CDR2 FQGNSA, per germline. Sample: PBMCs. V usage is TRBV7-2 and J usage is TRBJ2-7; D is perhaps TRBD1 (6 bases). The receptor was isolated from a woman in her 30s in good health and CMV-seronegative. CDR3 loop: CASSSVGHSPYEQYF. The DNA of the CDR3 is TGTGCCAGCAGCTCAGTGGGACACAGCCCCTACGAGCAGTACTTC.